These T cell receptor beta chains were read from a single sample in a study of CD8+CD57+ T cells in acquired aplastic anemia. TCRdb called the reads again in MiXCR, with one record for every CDR3 protein. The sample yields hundreds of thousands of distinct CDR3 sequences, just under 70% seen once. Specimen: sorted CD4+, CD8+, or CD8+CD57+ T cells (not recorded which) from PBMCs. The origin of the receptors is a human donor in good health, serving as a control. CDR3s leave out the opening cysteine and the closing phenylalanine or tryptophan.

j_call	v_call	cdr3_aa
TRBJ1-6	TRBV15	ATSMGGGNSPLH
-	TRBV7-9	ASSLLAGAGYKQY
TRBJ2-3	TRBV5-5	ASSLRPNTDTQY
TRBJ1-2	TRBV12-3/TRBV12-4	ASSELTINYGYT
TRBJ2-7	TRBV14	ASSETGGRYPQY
TRBJ2-1	TRBV7-2	ASSRCNRPGGDKF
TRBJ2-7	TRBV10-3	ASSSQPPGSVNEQY
TRBJ2-7	TRBV7-2	ASSPKGGSYKQY
TRBJ2-7	TRBV2	ASSLSYEQY
TRBJ2-6	TRBV5-8	ASSLRASSGANVLT
TRBJ1-4	TRBV2	ASSRQGKAEKLF
TRBJ2-1	TRBV29-1	SVAGTGADNVQF
TRBJ2-7	TRBV7-3	ASSTSGRAPYARY
TRBJ1-1	TRBV29-1	SVAGVGTEAF
TRBJ2-1	TRBV20-1	SAIRDEQF
TRBJ2-2	TRBV12-3/TRBV12-4	ASWAGMNTGELF
TRBJ1-5	TRBV12-3/TRBV12-4	ASSILVTSNQPQH
TRBJ1-3	TRBV5-1	ASSGGTGAPNTIY
TRBJ1-1	TRBV6-2/TRBV6-3	ASSYSIGGSPHTEAF
TRBJ2-7	TRBV7-2	ASSSDRNLGYEQS
TRBJ1-2	TRBV10-3	ASSLGGIGGFGYT
TRBJ2-5	TRBV6-2/TRBV6-3	ASKPWSGAWETQY
TRBJ2-3	TRBV20-1	SAIGQGTYEY
TRBJ2-7	TRBV7-2	ASSFDPLYEQY
TRBJ1-2	TRBV3-1	ASSQNNRVYGYT
TRBJ1-4	TRBV7-2	ATSRGTSEKLF
TRBJ1-1	TRBV19	ASSIGQGGYTEAF
TRBJ1-2	TRBV12-3/TRBV12-4	ASRARDRFYGYT
TRBJ1-1	TRBV2	ATGQGMITEAF
TRBJ2-5	TRBV7-9	ASSLRAAQETQY
TRBJ2-3	TRBV12-3/TRBV12-4	ASSLGPSTDTQY
TRBJ1-2	TRBV20-1	SAPGQGDLAGYT
TRBJ2-1	TRBV5-1	ASSVFGSPLQF
TRBJ1-4	TRBV7-2	ASSLNDGAQHFGLF
TRBJ1-6	TRBV7-7	ASSLTSRGDEQ
TRBJ1-1	TRBV5-5	ATSRAHRIMNTEAF
TRBJ2-7	TRBV11-2	ASSLDGSSYEQY
TRBJ1-2	TRBV5-8	ASTYHPTVYGYT
TRBJ2-3	TRBV9	ASSARVTGTDTQY
TRBJ2-1	TRBV7-6	ASSLYPYQPQHF
TRBJ2-2	TRBV9	ASSVIAGSEWELF
TRBJ1-6	TRBV7-8	ASSDRDRGYNQP
TRBJ1-5	TRBV6-2/TRBV6-3	ASSYPGSNQPQH
TRBJ1-5	TRBV12-3/TRBV12-4	ASTSTLGGLMRPNQPQH
TRBJ1-1	TRBV5-6	ASSVGARTEAF
TRBJ1-4	TRBV18	ASSPSSGRPNEKLF
TRBJ1-2	TRBV15	ATSSLQGGGYT
TRBJ1-6	TRBV5-4	ASSQDGTHNSPLH
TRBJ1-1	TRBV7-2	ASSFAGTAVEQYF
TRBJ2-7	TRBV7-9	ASSPNGGAGYEQY
TRBJ2-7	TRBV29-1	SAGLFRGPGEQY
TRBJ2-3	TRBV24-1	ATSDSDREGNEQY
TRBJ1-4	TRBV7-2	ASSLRGGEKLF